The following is a T cell receptor beta chain sequence with its context. This clonotype turned up a few times. Its target antigen remains unknown. No much larger clone is present one base from it, and per-base qualities are unavailable. According to the germline V gene, CDR1 reads SGHRS and CDR2 reads YFSETQ. Relative to germline, V is missing 3 bases and J is missing 3 bases, with 5 bases of the junction outside any gene match. From its cysteine to its phenylalanine, the CDR3 spans 14 amino acids. Of the read, only the CDR3 DNA is kept; its 42 bases are in frame from base 1. Ficoll-Paque density gradient centrifugation was the method used to isolate PBMCs. This entry is derived from a study of T-cell memory formation after mild COVID-19 (dated by TCRdb to the early 2020s). Concerning the study at large: Most TCR sequence clusters were specific to one of the two donors. The cohort was made up of two young adult volunteers, one female and one male, who were previously healthy. T-cell clones expanding and contracting after mild COVID-19 in a couple of donors were tracked by longitudinal TCRalpha and TCRbeta repertoire sequencing. What the research found in general, with its limitations: Some responding clones were detected in pre-infection memory, suggesting pre-existing cross-reactive memory T cells joined the SARS-CoV-2 response. The study covered only a couple of mild cases, and larger cohorts including severe cases with pre-infection samples were considered necessary. Contracting CD4+ clones appeared mostly in the CM and EM memory subsets, whereas CD8+ clones were enriched in EMRA. The second-wave clones that peaked on day 37 were not confirmed to be SARS-CoV-2 specific. Balanced CD4/CD8 phenotypes were observed for clones contracting from day 15 to 85, whereas a bias towards CD4+ was observed for a second wave of clones expanding from day 15 to 37.

Sequencing instrument: Illumina NovaSeq 6000. cDNA libraries for TCRalpha and TCRbeta were prepared by 5'RACE using constant-segment primers, with sample barcodes and unique molecular identifiers added. Trizol reagent was used to extract RNA from every sample. Library amplification was performed in two PCR steps, and a second sample barcode and Illumina TruSeq adapters were introduced in the second step. Libraries were sequenced on an Illumina NovaSeq with 2 x 150 bp paired-end reads. From the authors' description of their analysis: The reads were demultiplexed and collapsed into UMI-guided consensus sequences using migec v1.2.7. Using mixcr v2.1.11, UMI consensuses were aligned to TRA and TRB V and J templates and then assembled into clonotypes. Expanded or contracted clonotypes were those called significant by both edgeR and NoisET, with noise models trained on biological replicates. edgeR calls used a false discovery rate-adjusted p below 0.01 and a log2 fold-change threshold of 1. As an exploratory analysis of dynamics, PCA with hierarchical clustering was applied to max-normalized trajectories of the 1000 most abundant clonotypes. Separately sequenced CD4+ and CD8+ repertoires were used to assign the CD4 or CD8 phenotype of responding clones. TCRdb ran its own pipeline on the public reads, namely fastp trimming at Q25 and MiXCR clone calling, and kept in-frame beta chains. Rows matching on CDR3 protein sequence are summarized as one entry with the most common DNA and genes. TCRdb's processing, not the study's, gives the V and J calls here. The sample contains roughly 500,000 distinct CDR3 sequences, 20% of them found a single time. Around an eighth of the sample goes to the ten largest clones.

This TCR was sampled from an adult woman who had mild COVID-19 (a few samples of this study predate the infection). The sample titles of this study are shuffled in the database, so cell type and time point are left out; the donor was told from shared clones. The V gene is TRBV5-1 and the J gene is TRBJ2-7; TRBD1 matches 8 bases in the middle. The sequenced material came from PBMCs or a T cell subset sorted from them (not recorded which). The CDR3 loop reads CASSYDRGLYEQYF. Here is the DNA: TGCGCCAGCAGCTACGACAGGGGCCTCTACGAGCAGTACTTC.